Sequencing of this TCR beta chain was carried out in a study of shared clonotypes between healthy human individuals. This clone was observed once. The target antigen is unknown. Terminally differentiated effector memory CD45RA+ cells were excluded by CCR7 positive selection of CD45RO-negative cells. The junction had 6 bases not matched to a gene; V was cut back by 3 bases and J by 10 bases. The CDR3 runs to 14 residues. Germline V lookup: CDR1 MNHEY, CDR2 SMNVEV (reference sequence). The study, taken as a whole, reports: Generally, estimated richness proved larger in naive subsets than it did in memory subsets. The authors expected sequencing depth to affect clonotype sharing among donors.

Data came from immunoSEQ multiplex PCR; TCRdb stores just in-frame clones and leaves some out. The sample includes millions of clones, about 95% of them seen just once. This clonotype was sampled from a man aged 18 to 30 in good health. Sample: naive CD8+ T cells sorted from blood. The chain couples TRBV27 to TRBJ1-6; the match to TRBD1 covers 7 bases. The CDR3 reads CASSFTGAGSPLHF. CDR3 nucleotide sequence: TGTGCCAGCAGTTTTACAGGGGCCGGGTCACCCCTCCACTTT.